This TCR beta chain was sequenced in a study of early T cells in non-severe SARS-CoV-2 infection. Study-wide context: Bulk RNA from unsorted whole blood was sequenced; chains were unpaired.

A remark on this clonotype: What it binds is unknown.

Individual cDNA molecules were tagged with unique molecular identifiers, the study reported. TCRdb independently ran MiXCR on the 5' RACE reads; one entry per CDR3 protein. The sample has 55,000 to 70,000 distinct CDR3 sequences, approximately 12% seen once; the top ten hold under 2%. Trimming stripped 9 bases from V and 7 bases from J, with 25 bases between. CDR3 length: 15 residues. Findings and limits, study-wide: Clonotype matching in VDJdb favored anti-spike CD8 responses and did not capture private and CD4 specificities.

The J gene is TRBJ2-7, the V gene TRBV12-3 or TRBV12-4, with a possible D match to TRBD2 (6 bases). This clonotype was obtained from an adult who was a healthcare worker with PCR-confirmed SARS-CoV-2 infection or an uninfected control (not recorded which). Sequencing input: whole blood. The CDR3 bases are TGTGCCAGTCGGGAGTCGCTCCTACCCTCGGGAGAGCAGTACTTC. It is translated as CASRESLLPSGEQYF.